This TCR beta chain was obtained from a study of breast tumors, draining lymph nodes, adjacent tissues. Study-wide findings and caveats: The data were judged consistent with most tumor T cells coming from lymph node and expanding in tumor. That most tumor T cells come from lymph nodes remained unproven.

From the multiplex PCR reads, TCRdb called clonotypes with MiXCR, one entry per CDR3 protein. Of 47,000 or so distinct CDR3 sequences listed, roughly 23% are singletons. Trimming left V 6 bases short and J 7 bases short, with 16 bases between. Germline loops: CDR1 SNHLY, CDR2 FYNNEI. CDR3 size: 14 residues. This clonotype was counted ten times or more. Antigen: not known. Sequenced: breast tumor tissue. The source of this sequence is a female donor with breast cancer. Some clones in this sample may be carry-over from other donors' samples. This sequence joins TRBV2 and TRBJ1-3, with a weak D call TRBD1 (5 bases). The CDR3 region has the DNA TGTGCCAGCAGGTCGACAGAACTCTGGAACACCATATATTTT. Its translation is CASRSTELWNTIYF.